This TCR beta chain appears in the sequencing data of a study of monozygotic twins with inflammatory bowel disease. Germline CDR1 and CDR2: SGHRS and YFSETQ. The CDR3 runs 14 residues. Study-wide results and caveats: Evidence did not back any single strong signal or clonotype linked to IBD. Concordance status among twins (concordant versus discordant) showed no link to repertoire similarity, possibly from limited power. Those with IBD had lower TCRbeta diversity (inverse Simpson) than their healthy co-twins did.

About this clonotype itself: Its antigen remains unknown.

Researchers used template switching to add UMIs featuring a 6-nucleotide sample barcode. From its re-call of the 5' RACE reads, TCRdb lists each CDR3 protein once, without DNA. Its listing shows about 160,000 distinct CDR3 sequences. V gene TRBV5-1 combines with J gene TRBJ2-1; the TRBD1 assignment by TCRdb is unverifiable without DNA. This receptor was taken from a human donor with ulcerative colitis or Crohn's disease, or a healthy co-twin of an affected twin (not recorded which). Sequencing was carried out using blood. CDR3 protein: CASSSGTGGLEQFF.